Listed below are T cell receptor beta chains from one sample, sequenced in a study of beta chain features in type 1 diabetes. Sequencing was performed with immunoSEQ multiplex PCR; in TCRdb, only in-frame clones are kept and a portion is missing. The sample holds nearly 700,000 clones; 13% are singletons and the top ten take approximately 0.022%. Specimen: naive CD4+ T cells from blood. Receptor source: a young man with type 1 diabetes. CDR3s include the opening cysteine and the closing phenylalanine or tryptophan. A D gene is named only where the DNA matches it firmly. Expanded clones get a size class; other rows say once, few or many, or leave the size out.

D,J,size,V,CDR3,DNA
.,TRBJ2-5,few,TRBV7-9,CASSPLDQETQYF,TGTGCCAGCAGCCCACTAGACCAAGAGACCCAGTACTTC
TRBD1,TRBJ2-1,.,TRBV10-3,CAISGGQGPHNEQFF,TGTGCCATCAGTGGGGGACAGGGGCCTCATAATGAGCAGTTCTTC
.,TRBJ1-1,.,TRBV29-1,CSVGVGGNTEAFF,TGCAGCGTTGGGGTCGGGGGAAACACTGAAGCTTTCTTT
.,TRBJ2-5,.,TRBV6-6,CASSLGGDQETQYF,TGTGCCAGCAGTTTAGGCGGGGACCAAGAGACCCAGTACTTC
TRBD1,TRBJ1-2,few,TRBV10-2,CASTAGQAYGYTF,TGCGCCAGCACTGCGGGACAGGCCTATGGCTACACCTTC
TRBD1,TRBJ1-2,few,TRBV18,CASSPPPGQGASNYGYTF,TGTGCCAGCTCACCCCCTCCGGGACAGGGGGCGAGTAACTATGGCTACACCTTC
.,TRBJ2-3,.,TRBV4-2,CASSQDVAGTQYF,TGTGCCAGCAGCCAAGATGTGGCGGGTACGCAGTATTTT
TRBD1,TRBJ2-2,few,TRBV19,CASSLGTGVFGTGELFF,TGTGCCAGTAGTCTCGGCACAGGGGTCTTCGGGACCGGGGAGCTGTTTTTT
TRBD1,TRBJ2-1,few,TRBV4-1,CASSQDGRDRGLNEQFF,TGCGCCAGCAGCCAAGATGGGAGAGACAGGGGGCTAAATGAGCAGTTCTTC
.,TRBJ1-5,few,TRBV30,CAWSVAGDQPQHF,TGTGCCTGGAGTGTCGCAGGGGACCAGCCCCAGCATTTT
.,TRBJ2-1,few,TRBV6-1,CASSFLPVEYNEQFF,TGTGCCAGCAGTTTCCTACCGGTGGAATACAATGAGCAGTTCTTC
.,TRBJ1-6,.,TRBV5-4,CAVQQGWDSPLHF,TGTGCCGTACAACAGGGATGGGATTCACCCCTCCACTTT
.,TRBJ2-7,.,TRBV7-9,CASSLGTFYEQYF,TGTGCCAGCAGCTTAGGGACATTCTACGAGCAGTACTTC
TRBD1,TRBJ1-1,few,TRBV29-1,CSARTGEGTEAFF,TGCAGCGCCCGGACAGGGGAAGGCACTGAAGCTTTCTTT
.,TRBJ1-1,few,TRBV30,CAWSGGQNRGHF,TGTGCCTGGAGCGGAGGGCAGAATCGGGGGCACTTT
.,TRBJ1-5,.,TRBV6-6,CASSNSNQPQHF,TGTGCCAGCAGCAATAGCAATCAGCCCCAGCATTTT
.,TRBJ1-2,.,TRBV9,CASSVVRGFGDGYTF,TGTGCCAGCAGCGTAGTTCGGGGTTTTGGGGACGGCTACACCTTC
.,TRBJ2-1,few,TRBV2,CATAGASSYNEQFF,TGTGCCACCGCAGGGGCGTCCTCCTACAATGAGCAGTTCTTC
.,TRBJ1-6,.,TRBV4-2,CASSQDMQGYNSPLHF,TGTGCCAGCAGCCAAGATATGCAGGGATATAATTCACCCCTCCACTTT
.,TRBJ2-2,few,TRBV9,CASSVDGGAVAGELFF,TGTGCCAGCAGCGTAGATGGGGGCGCGGTTGCCGGGGAGCTGTTTTTT
.,TRBJ2-4,few,TRBV11-2,CASSPVRGRGNIQYF,TGTGCCAGCAGCCCGGTACGGGGCCGGGGAAACATTCAGTACTTC
.,TRBJ2-3,few,TRBV15,CATSAGGGQDTQYF,TGTGCCACCAGCGCAGGGGGGGGCCAAGATACGCAGTATTTT